Sequencing of this T cell receptor beta chain was carried out in a study of control samples from healthy donors and cancer patients. Profiled with immunoSEQ multiplex PCR; TCRdb holds only in-frame clones, not every one. The sample shows 210,000 or so clones, over 80% of them seen only once. This clonotype was sampled from a man aged 30 to 39 in good health. Sequencing was performed on blood.

Written as DNA, the CDR3 is TGTGCCAGCCGCCCACGGGGTCTCGCGCAGTATTTT. Residues: CASRPRGLAQYF. The chain links TRBV13 to TRBJ2-3; D possibly corresponds to TRBD2 (5 bases). Trimming pared 8 bases from V and 10 bases from J, leaving 16 bases between. The CDR3 spans 12 residues. Germline CDR1 and CDR2: PRHDT and FYEKMQ (reference sequence).